A selection of T cell receptor beta chains follows, all from one sample in a study of T cell responses to AZD1222 COVID-19 vaccine. Clones were sequenced by immunoSEQ multiplex PCR, and TCRdb holds only the in-frame ones, with some missing. The table includes about 96,000 clones, roughly 90% detected once. The starting material was peripheral blood, obtained on day 0 of AZD1222 vaccination. Every receptor here comes from an adult in good health. CDR3s include the opening cysteine and the closing phenylalanine or tryptophan. D genes are given only for firm matches. Clone size is given for some rows only: seen once, a few or many times, or a class if the clone is expanded.

-	TRBV4-1	TRBJ1-5	TRBD1	TGCGCCAGCAGCCAAGATTACAGGGGGACTCGGCAGCCCCAGCATTTT	CASSQDYRGTRQPQHF
once	TRBV7-8	TRBJ1-1	TRBD1	TGTGCCAGCACCTTGACCCGGACAGGGAACACTGAAGCTTTCTTT	CASTLTRTGNTEAFF
-	TRBV6-5	TRBJ1-2	TRBD1	TGTGCCAGCCGGACGACAGGGGGCCGAAACTATGGCTACACCTTC	CASRTTGGRNYGYTF
-	TRBV3-1/TRBV3-2	TRBJ1-6	-	TGTGCCAGCAGCCAATTGGCAGGGGATTCACCCCTCCACTTT	CASSQLAGDSPLHF
-	TRBV7-2	TRBJ2-1	TRBD2	TGTGCCAGCAGCTTATTAGCGGGAGGGGGCAATGAGCAGTTCTTC	CASSLLAGGGNEQFF
-	TRBV14	TRBJ2-7	-	TGTGCCAGCAGCCAAGAACGGGCAGGAATATACGAGCAGTACTTC	CASSQERAGIYEQYF
-	TRBV5-4	TRBJ2-5	-	TGTGCCAGCAGCTTTTACCAAGAGACCCAGTACTTC	CASSFYQETQYF
-	TRBV27	TRBJ2-7	-	TGTGCCAGCAGTTCCCTCCTCAGGGGAACATACGAGCAGTACTTC	CASSSLLRGTYEQYF
few	TRBV7-6	TRBJ2-7	TRBD2	TGTGCCAGCAGCTTAATGGCGGGAGAGGATGAGCAGTACTTC	CASSLMAGEDEQYF
-	TRBV7-9	TRBJ2-7	-	TGTGCCAGCAGCGCAGAACAGGCGACCTCCTACGAGCAGTACTTC	CASSAEQATSYEQYF